The 23 T cell receptor beta chains reported below all come from one sample, sequenced in a study of tumor-infiltrating lymphocytes in primary liver carcinoma. A constant-region primer served to make TCR beta cDNA from roughly 500 ng total RNA. What produced the TCR beta libraries was three nested multiplex PCR rounds using slightly modified ARM-PCR. The first two PCR rounds used TRBV1-TRBV30 primers with a Cbeta primer, 10 cycles each. TCRdb fed the multiplex PCR reads into MiXCR, producing one record per CDR3 protein. The data hold about 120,000 distinct CDR3 sequences, with 55% to 70% observed a single time. Co-extraction of both nucleic acids (RNA and DNA) used roughly 19-33 mg of unsorted bulk tissue. The sequencing input was tumor-adjacent normal liver tissue. The receptors stem from a woman aged 55 to 70 with primary liver carcinoma and hepatitis B virus infection.

Note on this clonotype: One end of the junction is discordant with germline, which a read error may explain. The J gene is TRBJ2-7, the V gene TRBV4-1; D is uncertain. Germline lookup yields CDR1 MGHRA and CDR2 YSYEKL. CDR3 size: 16 residues. The CDR3 reads CTSSQDAYGDTYEPYF. In DNA, the CDR3 is TGCACCAGTAGCCAAGACGCGTACGGAGATACCTACGAGCCGTACTTC.

The chain uses TRBV28 and TRBJ2-7; 10 positions match TRBD2. CDR3 length: 16 residues. Germline trimming cut 9 bases from V and 0 bases from J; bases unmatched to any gene: 11. Germline V lookup: CDR1 MDHEN, CDR2 SYDVKM. The CDR3 region has the DNA TGTGCCAGGCCCACGGGGCTAGCGGGAGACTCCTACGAGCAGTACTTC. Amino acid sequence: CARPTGLAGDSYEQYF.

The sample holds a few counts of this clonotype. This chain connects TRBV7-3 to TRBJ2-1; D gene unclear. Trimming removed 5 bases from V and 1 base from J, with 12 bases in between. Looked up from germline, CDR1 is SGHTA and CDR2 is FQGTGA. The CDR3 extends over 15 amino acids. CDR3 DNA: TGTGCCAGCAGCCAGGACGGGTCATCCTACAATGAGCAGTTCTTC. Translating it yields CASSQDGSSYNEQFF.

This clonotype was counted only a few times. The junction does not match germline at one end; this may be a read error. The rearrangement uses TRBV11-2 and TRBJ2-7; no clear D. The germline V gene has CDR1 SGHAT and CDR2 FQNNGV. The CDR3 covers 11 residues. CDR3 region: CASSLNHELYF. The DNA for the CDR3 is TGTGCCAGCAGCTTAAACCACGAGCTGTACTTC.

Note on this clonotype: One junction end disagrees with the germline gene, perhaps due to a read error. CDR3 residues: CSVERTSGSSYNEQFF. The CDR3 DNA reads TGCAGCGTTGAACGGACTAGCGGGAGCTCCTATAATGAGCAGTTCTTC. This chain joins TRBV29-1 and TRBJ2-1; 13 bases align to TRBD2. The CDR3 spans 16 residues. Per germline, CDR1 SQVTM and CDR2 ANQGSEA.

A single count supports this clonotype. A junction boundary mismatches the germline segment, possibly from a read error. V and J are TRBV29-1 and TRBJ2-7; D is unresolved. Per the germline V gene, CDR1 is SQVTM and CDR2 is ANQGSEA. CDR3 length equals 14 residues. Here the CDR3 reads CSVHADPSSYEQHF. The DNA for the CDR3 is TGCAGCGTCCATGCGGATCCCAGCTCCTACGAGCAGCACTTC.

Points on this clonotype: At one end, the junction sequence differs from germline, possibly due to a read error. The rearrangement uses TRBV12-3 or TRBV12-4 and TRBJ1-1; 9 bases align to TRBD1. CDR3 length: 15 residues. The CDR3: CASIRTGAPNTEAFF. CDR3 nucleotide sequence: TGTGCCAGCATCCGGACAGGGGCCCCGAACACTGAGGCTTTCTTT.

Turning to this clonotype: Since the CDR3 does not end with the conserved phenylalanine or tryptophan, this likely comes from a read error. DNA for the CDR3: TGCGCCAGCAGGGGGAACGGCCGCTACGCGCAGTACTTA. It is translated as CASRGNGRYAQYL. The rearrangement links TRBV4-1 to TRBJ2-7; D not certain. CDR3 size: 13 residues. Germline-derived CDR1 and CDR2 are MGHRA and YSYEKL.

This clonotype was seen once. No conserved phenylalanine or tryptophan ends this CDR3, so it is likely a read error. J is TRBJ2-1 and V is TRBV6-1; D is ambiguous. This CDR3 region has 14 residues. CDR1 is MNHNS and CDR2 is SASEGT in the germline V gene. The ends were cut back, 6 bases at V and 0 bases at J, with 9 bases in the middle. The CDR3 nucleotides are TGTGCCAGCAGGGGCAGAGGCTCCTACAATGAGCAGTTCTTA. It is translated as CASRGRGSYNEQFL.

On this clonotype: A junction end diverges from the germline sequence, so it may reflect a read error. V is TRBV12-5 and J is TRBJ2-5, with TRBD1 matching over 7 bases. The CDR3 contains 17 residues. Germline assignment: CDR1 LGHNT and CDR2 FRNRAP. The CDR3 nucleotides read TGTGCTAGCGGTTTGGAGACAGGGAAGGTGGGACAAGAGACCCTGTACTTC. It encodes CASGLETGKVGQETLYF.

The gene calls are TRBV28 and TRBJ2-1; D call uncertain. Trimming pared 5 bases from V and 7 bases from J, leaving 12 bases between. Germline loops: CDR1 MDHEN, CDR2 SYDVKM. CDR3 length equals 13 residues. The CDR3 region is CASSLQQKNEQFF. In DNA form, the CDR3 reads TGTGCCAGCAGTCTGCAACAGAAGAATGAGCAGTTCTTC. The full variable domain, completed using reference TRBV28 and TRBJ2-1, is DVKVTQSSRYLVKRTGEKVFLECVQDMDHENMFWYRQDPGLGLRLIYFSYDVKMKEKGDIPEGYSVSREKKERFSLILESASTNQTSMYLCASSLQQKNEQFFGPGTRLTVL.

As concerns this clonotype: The junction does not match germline at one end; this may be a read error. This chain uses TRBV7-8 with TRBJ2-7; 12 nucleotides match TRBD2. CDR3 length equals 15 residues. Germline V lookup: CDR1 SGHVS, CDR2 FQNEAQ. In DNA, the CDR3 is TGTGCCAGCATCTCCAGGACTAGCGGGAAATACGAGCGGTACTTC. It codes for CASISRTSGKYERYF.

The table lists this clonotype with a few counts. The junction and the germline gene differ at one end; a read error may be behind it. The rearrangement joins TRBV6-5 to TRBJ2-7, with D uncertain. The germline CDR1 and CDR2 sequences are MNHEY and SVGAGI. This CDR3 contains 15 residues. In DNA, the CDR3 is TGTGCCGGCAGTTACTCGCCAGCCCGCTCCTATGAGCAGTACTTC. Its translation: CAGSYSPARSYEQYF.

On this clonotype itself: The conserved phenylalanine or tryptophan is not found at the CDR3 terminus, so this likely reflects a read error. The V and J genes are TRBV6-5 and TRBJ1-1; the D gene is possibly TRBD1 (5 bases). The CDR3 consists of 15 residues. V was clipped by 6 bases and J by 1 base, with 15 bases between them. Germline values: CDR1 MNHEY, CDR2 SVGAGI. CDR3 residues: CASRPRVQKNTEAFL. The CDR3 nucleotides are TGTGCCAGCAGGCCCAGGGTGCAGAAGAACACTGAAGCTTTCCTT.

As to this clonotype: Compared with germline, one end of the junction differs, possibly owing to a read error. The rearrangement joins TRBV11-2 to TRBJ2-7; TRBD2 agrees at 12 bases. The CDR3 is 14 amino acids. Germline CDR1 SGHAT, CDR2 FQNNGV. The CDR3 nucleotides are TGTACCAGCAGTTTGAAACTAGCGGGAGGAGAGCAGTACTTC. This gives the protein CTSSLKLAGGEQYF.

A word on this clonotype: Being one base from a much bigger clone, this may be a read error. Since the CDR3 does not end with the conserved phenylalanine or tryptophan, this likely comes from a read error. V is TRBV28 and J is TRBJ2-3, with 7 bases aligning to TRBD1. The J segment lost 2 bases and the V segment lost 5 bases, leaving 16 bases of the junction unmatched. The V gene's germline CDR1 is MDHEN and CDR2 SYDVKM. The CDR3 runs 18 residues. DNA for the CDR3: TGTGCCAGCAGTCCTACTCGGACAGGTCGGAGGTACACAGATACGCAGTATCTT. As protein: CASSPTRTGRRYTDTQYL.

Concerning this clonotype: At one boundary the junction diverges from the germline segment, which might be a read error. The rearrangement uses TRBV28 and TRBJ2-3; either TRBD1 or TRBD2 may supply D (5 bases each). The germline CDR1 and CDR2 sequences are MDHEN and SYDVKM. CDR3 length equals 14 residues. CDR3 bases: TGTGCGAGCAGTTTACTAGAGGGGACAGATACGCAGTATTTT. Its translation is CASSLLEGTDTQYF.

Details on this clonotype: This may stem from a read error, because a much larger clone lies one nucleotide away. The chain joins TRBV29-1 to TRBJ2-2; a possible D gene is TRBD2 (5 bases). V was cut by 7 bases and J by 7 bases, with 16 bases left in between. The CDR3 is 13 residues long. Germline V lookup: CDR1 SQVTM, CDR2 ANQGSEA. The CDR3 DNA follows: TGCAGCGCGGGGTGGGATTTTGACGGGGAGCTGTTTTTT. Translated, it gives CSAGWDFDGELFF.

This clonotype was seen more than once but under ten times. This chain joins TRBV12-1 and TRBJ2-1; TRBD1 is the table's D call and was not checked against the DNA. TRBV12-1 is a listed pseudogene. This CDR3 region has 9 residues. The CDR3 DNA sequence: TGTGCCAGCCCCGGCGAGCAGCTCTTC. It yields the protein CASPGEQLF.

To note about this clonotype: The junction differs from germline at one of its ends, possibly a read error. V and J are TRBV7-8 and TRBJ2-5, with D perhaps matching TRBD2 (6 bases). Per the germline V gene, CDR1 is SGHVS and CDR2 is FQNEAQ. The CDR3 runs 15 residues. CDR3 in amino acids: CASSRGTALQEAQHF. The CDR3 nucleotides are TGTGCCAGCAGCCGGGGGACGGCCCTCCAAGAGGCCCAGCACTTC.

A note on this clonotype: Being one base from a much bigger clone, this may be a read error. The rearrangement uses TRBV13 and TRBJ2-4; a possible D gene is TRBD1 (7 bases). There are 17 residues in the CDR3. CDR1 is PRHDT, CDR2 FYEKMQ, per germline (reference sequence). CDR3 coding DNA: TGTGCCAGCAGCTGGGGGGTATCCGGACAGGCCAAAAACACTCAGTACTTC. It codes for CASSWGVSGQAKNTQYF.

This clonotype is a singleton in its sample. A much larger clone is a single base away; this may be a read error. The V and J genes are TRBV28 and TRBJ1-1; possible D gene TRBD1, 5 bases. This CDR3 contains 15 residues. CDR1 is MDHEN and CDR2 is SYDVKM in the germline V gene. CDR3 protein: CTSSLMVRVNTEAFF. The CDR3 bases are TGTACCAGCAGTTTAATGGTCAGGGTGAACACTGAAGCTTTCTTT.

In the case of this clonotype: Mismatch with germline at one junction end may stem from a read error. The chain recombines TRBV6-1 with TRBJ2-1; 10 nucleotides agree with TRBD2. The CDR3 sequence is 16 residues long. Germline CDR1 and CDR2: MNHNS and SASEGT. The CDR3 reads CASSRQLAGTYNEQFF. The CDR3 DNA follows: TGTGCTAGCAGTCGACAACTAGCGGGAACCTACAATGAGCAGTTCTTC.